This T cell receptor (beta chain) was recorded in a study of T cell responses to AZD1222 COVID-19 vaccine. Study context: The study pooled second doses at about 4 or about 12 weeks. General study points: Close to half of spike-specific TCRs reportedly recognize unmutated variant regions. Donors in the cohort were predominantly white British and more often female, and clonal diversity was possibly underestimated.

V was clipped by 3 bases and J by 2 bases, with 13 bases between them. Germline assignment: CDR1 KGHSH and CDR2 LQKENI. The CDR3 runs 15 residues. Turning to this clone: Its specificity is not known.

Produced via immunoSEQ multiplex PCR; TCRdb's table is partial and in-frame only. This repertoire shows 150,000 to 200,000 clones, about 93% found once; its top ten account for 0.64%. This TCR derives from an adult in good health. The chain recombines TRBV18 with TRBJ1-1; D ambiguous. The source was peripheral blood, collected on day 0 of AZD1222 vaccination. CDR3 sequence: CASSPWSFPNTEAFF. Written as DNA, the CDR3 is TGTGCCAGCTCACCGTGGTCCTTTCCCAACACTGAAGCTTTCTTT.